This T cell receptor beta chain emerged from a study of OX40 agonist ivuxolimab in advanced cancers. Study-level information: Ivuxolimab, an antibody that agonizes OX40 (CD134), was administered to the patients. Dose-escalation cases comprised hepatocellular carcinoma, melanoma, renal cell or head and neck cancer.

Sampling times: baseline, cycle 4 day 1, cycle 7 day 1. Clones were sequenced by immunoSEQ multiplex PCR, and TCRdb holds only the in-frame ones, with some missing. The sample has 70,000 to 90,000 clones; approximately 84% are singletons. The sample was CD4+ or CD8+ T cells sorted from blood, taken in a trial of the OX40 agonist ivuxolimab. This sequence originates from an adult with an advanced solid tumor such as melanoma, head and neck, liver or kidney cancer.

The CDR3 sequence: CASSEVSRFNQPQHF. The CDR3 DNA reads as TGTGCCAGCAGTGAAGTCAGCCGTTTCAATCAGCCCCAGCATTTT. This rearrangement joins TRBV2 to TRBJ1-5; D is uncertain. V lost 1 base and J 3 bases, leaving 10 bases between the germline ends. This CDR3 contains 15 residues. Germline CDR1 reads SNHLY; CDR2 reads FYNNEI.